This TCR beta chain is from a study of blood T cell repertoires in COVID-19. The CDR3 has 19 amino acids. Losses at the gene ends were 2 bases for V and 3 bases for J; bases not matched to a gene: 11. CDR1 and CDR2 from the germline V gene are SGHVS and FNYEAQ. The table came from immunoSEQ multiplex PCR; TCRdb's copy has only in-frame clones and leaves some out. This sample carries over 85,000 clones, approximately 72% of them seen once, and the ten largest clones take approximately 25%. The chain is built from TRBV7-6 and TRBJ2-3, with TRBD2 matching over 13 bases. The source is a man between 70 and 80 years old with acute or convalescent COVID-19. The source material was peripheral blood. CDR3: CASSLSWTSGRWPTDTQYF. The CDR3, as DNA: TGTGCCAGCAGCTTATCCTGGACTAGCGGGAGATGGCCGACAGATACGCAGTATTTT.